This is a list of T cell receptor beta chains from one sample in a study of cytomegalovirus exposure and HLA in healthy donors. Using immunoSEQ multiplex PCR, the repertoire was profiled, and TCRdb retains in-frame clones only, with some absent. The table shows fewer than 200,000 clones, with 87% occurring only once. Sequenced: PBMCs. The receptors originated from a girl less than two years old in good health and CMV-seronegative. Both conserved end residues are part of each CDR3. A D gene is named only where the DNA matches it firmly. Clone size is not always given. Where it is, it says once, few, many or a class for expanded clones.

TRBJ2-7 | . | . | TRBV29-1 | TGCAGCGTTGAAGATCTTCAGGGCAGGGGCTACGAGCAGTACTTC | CSVEDLQGRGYEQYF
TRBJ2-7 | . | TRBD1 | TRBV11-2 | TGTGCCAGCAGCTTAGGGACAGGGGGCTACGAGCAGTACTTC | CASSLGTGGYEQYF
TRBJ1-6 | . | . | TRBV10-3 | TGTGCCATCAGTGAGGCTAGTCGGAATTCACCCCTCCACTTT | CAISEASRNSPLHF
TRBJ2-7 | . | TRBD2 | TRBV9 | TGTGCCAGCAGCCCCGGACTAGCGGGAAACGAGCAGTACTTC | CASSPGLAGNEQYF
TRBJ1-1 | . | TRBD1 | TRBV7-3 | TGTGCCAGCAGCCCGCGACAGGGCTGGGGACCTGCTTTCTTT | CASSPRQGWGPAFF
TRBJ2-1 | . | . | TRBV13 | TGTGCCAGCAGCTTACAGAGGACTTCCTACAATGAGCAGTTCTTC | CASSLQRTSYNEQFF
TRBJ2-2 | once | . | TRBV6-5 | TGTGCCAGCAGTTACTCGCTAACAGGGTGTCCCGGGGAGCTGTTTTTT | CASSYSLTGCPGELFF
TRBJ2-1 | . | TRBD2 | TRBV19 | TGTGCCAGTAGTCCCAGAGCGGGGTTTCAAGAGCAGTTCTTC | CASSPRAGFQEQFF
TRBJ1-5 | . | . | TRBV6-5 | TGTGCCAGCAGGGGGGCAGGTAATCAGCCCCAGCATTTT | CASRGAGNQPQHF
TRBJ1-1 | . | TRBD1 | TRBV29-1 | TGCAGCGTACCGGGACAGGGTGCGGCTGAAGCTTTCTTT | CSVPGQGAAEAFF
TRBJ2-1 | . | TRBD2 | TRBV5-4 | TGTGCCAGCAGCGGAGGACTAGCGGGAGGAGCTGAGCAGTTCTTC | CASSGGLAGGAEQFF
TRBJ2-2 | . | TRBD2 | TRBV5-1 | TGCGCCAGCAGCCCGTCGACTAGCGGGGGGACCGGGGAGCTGTTTTTT | CASSPSTSGGTGELFF
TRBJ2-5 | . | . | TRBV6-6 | TGTGCCAGCAGTTACAGGGGCGAGACCCAGTACTTC | CASSYRGETQYF
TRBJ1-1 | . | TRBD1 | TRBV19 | TGTGCCAGTAGTAGGACAGGGGACACTGAAGCTTTCTTT | CASSRTGDTEAFF
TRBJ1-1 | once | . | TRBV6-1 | TGTGCCAGCAGACCAGACACCACGAACACTGAGGCTTTCTTT | CASRPDTTNTEAFF
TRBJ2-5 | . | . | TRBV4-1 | TGCGCCAGCAGCCAAGATAGGACAGTCCCCGGGACCCAGTACTTC | CASSQDRTVPGTQYF
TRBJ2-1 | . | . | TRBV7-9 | TGTGCCAGCAGCATAAAGGGGGATCTGGACAATGAGCAGTTCTTC | CASSIKGDLDNEQFF
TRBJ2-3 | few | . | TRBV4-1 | TGCGCCAGCAGCCAATTTTATTCGGGCACAGATACGCAGTATTTT | CASSQFYSGTDTQYF
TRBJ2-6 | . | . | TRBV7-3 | TGTGCCAGCAGCCCCAAAAATCCCGGGGGAGCTGGGGCCAACGTCCTGACTTTC | CASSPKNPGGAGANVLTF
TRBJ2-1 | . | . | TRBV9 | TGTGCCAGCAGCGTAGAACTGCACAATGAGCAGTTCTTC | CASSVELHNEQFF
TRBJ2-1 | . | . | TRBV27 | TGTGCCAGCAGTTTCCGAGGGATCAGCTCCTACAATGAGCAGTTCTTC | CASSFRGISSYNEQFF
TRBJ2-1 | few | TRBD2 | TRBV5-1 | TGCGCCAGCAGCTTGGGGGTTCGGGGGGGCAAAGGGGATGATGAGCAGTTCTTC | CASSLGVRGGKGDDEQFF